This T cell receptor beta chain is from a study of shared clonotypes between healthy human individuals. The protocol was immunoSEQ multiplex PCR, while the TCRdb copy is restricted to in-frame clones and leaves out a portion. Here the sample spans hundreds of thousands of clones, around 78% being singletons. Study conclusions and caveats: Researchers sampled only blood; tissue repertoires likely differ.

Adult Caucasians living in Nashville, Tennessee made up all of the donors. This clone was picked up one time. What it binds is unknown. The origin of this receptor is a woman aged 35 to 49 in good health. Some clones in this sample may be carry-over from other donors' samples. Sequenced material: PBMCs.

DNA for the CDR3: TGTGCCAGCAGAGACAGTAACGCAGATACGCAGTATTTT. This translates into CASRDSNADTQYF. The chain couples TRBV6-1 to TRBJ2-3, with D perhaps TRBD1 (5 bases). V shed 6 bases and J shed 4 bases, with 11 bases lying between them. CDR1 is MNHNS and CDR2 is SASEGT in the germline V gene. The CDR3 consists of 13 residues.